This TCR beta chain was obtained from a study of CD8+CD57+ T cells in acquired aplastic anemia. Study summary: CD4+ and CD8+ cells, once sorted, gave DNA averaging around 3.4 ug. The average read count for CD4+ cells in healthy donors was some 9.9 million. Study-level results: In common between the patients and the controls were some 29 CD8+ CDR3 sequences.

In its sample, this clonotype was seen many times. The antigen remains undetermined. Profiles of TCR beta VDJ and CDR3 were generated from a genomic DNA template. One entry per CDR3 protein, called by TCRdb with MiXCR from the reads. The table lists tens of thousands of distinct CDR3 sequences, around half of them singletons. CDR1 and CDR2 (germline): SGHTA, FQGTGA. The CDR3 consists of 13 residues. V dropped 2 bases and J dropped 3 bases, with 2 bases sitting between them. The rearrangement joins TRBV7-3 to TRBJ2-6, with D uncertain. Input material: sorted CD4+, CD8+, or CD8+CD57+ T cells (not recorded which) from PBMCs. The clonotype was recovered from a human donor in good health, serving as a control. This CDR3 reads CASSLVGANVLTF. The CDR3, as DNA: TGTGCCAGCAGCTTAGTTGGGGCCAACGTCCTGACTTTC. The full variable domain, with the rest looked up from reference TRBV7-3 and TRBJ2-6, is GAGVSQTPSNKVTEKGKYVELRCDPISGHTALYWYRQSLGQGPEFLIYFQGTGAADDSGLPNDRFFAVRPEGSVSTLKIQRTERGDSAVYLCASSLVGANVLTFGAGSRLTVL.